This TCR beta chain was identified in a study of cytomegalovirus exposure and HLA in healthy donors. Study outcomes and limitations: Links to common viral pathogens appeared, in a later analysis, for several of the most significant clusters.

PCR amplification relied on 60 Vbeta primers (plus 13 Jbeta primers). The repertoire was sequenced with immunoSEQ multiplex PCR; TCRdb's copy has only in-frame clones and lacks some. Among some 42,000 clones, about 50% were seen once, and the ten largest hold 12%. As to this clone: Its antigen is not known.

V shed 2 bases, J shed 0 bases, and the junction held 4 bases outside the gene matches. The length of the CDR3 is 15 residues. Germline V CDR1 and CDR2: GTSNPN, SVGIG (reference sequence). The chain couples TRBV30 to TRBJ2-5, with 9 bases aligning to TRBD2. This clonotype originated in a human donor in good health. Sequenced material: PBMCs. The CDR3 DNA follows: TGTGCCTGGAGTCGGACTAGCGCCGACCAAGAGACCCAGTACTTC. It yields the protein CAWSRTSADQETQYF. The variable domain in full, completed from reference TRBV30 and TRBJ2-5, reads SQTIHQWPATLVQPVGSPLSLECTVEGTSNPNLYWYRQAAGRGLQLLFYSVGIGQISSEVPQNLSASRPQDRQFILSSKKLLLSDSGFYLCAWSRTSADQETQYFGPGTRLLVL.